Shown below are 11 T cell receptor beta chains from a single sample sequenced in a study of blood T cell repertoires in COVID-19. Data came from immunoSEQ multiplex PCR; TCRdb stores just in-frame clones and leaves some out. The sample lists hundreds of thousands of clones, 88% seen once, with just under 7.5% in the top ten. The sequenced material came from peripheral blood. The receptors shown here come from a woman between 65 and 79 years old with COVID-19, enrolled during active disease.

This chain links TRBV13 with TRBJ1-1; TRBD1 is a possible D gene (6 bases). The CDR3 has 15 amino acids. The V and J ends lost 5 bases and 8 bases respectively, with 21 bases between them. Per germline, CDR1 PRHDT and CDR2 FYEKMQ (reference sequence). In DNA, the CDR3 is TGTGCCAGCAGCACCAAGGTGGGACCAGGGGACGAAGCTTTCTTT. Protein sequence: CASSTKVGPGDEAFF.

V usage is TRBV20-1 and J usage is TRBJ1-1; 7 bases are shared with TRBD1. The V and J ends lost 6 bases and 5 bases, in that order; junction bases with no gene match: 6. There are 12 residues in the CDR3. Germline V gives CDR1 DFQATT, CDR2 SNEGSKA (reference sequence). The CDR3 sequence is CSASTGVTEAFF. In nucleotides, the CDR3 is TGCAGTGCAAGTACAGGGGTGACTGAAGCTTTCTTT.

The V and J genes are TRBV10-3 and TRBJ1-2; 7 bases align to TRBD1. This CDR3 is built from 14 residues. With V trimmed by 3 bases and J by 4 bases, 5 bases remained unmatched. CDR1 is ENHRY and CDR2 is SYGVKD in the germline V gene. The CDR3 spells CAISETGASYGYTF. Written as DNA, the CDR3 is TGTGCCATCAGTGAAACAGGGGCCTCCTATGGCTACACCTTC.

V gene TRBV19 combines with J gene TRBJ2-1; 16 nucleotides match TRBD2. This CDR3 spans 16 amino acids. Germline CDR1 is LNHDA and CDR2 is SQIVND (reference sequence). V shed 1 base and J 13 bases; nucleotides not matched to a gene: 7. CDR3 sequence (DNA): TGTGCCAGTAGTATAGCCGGGACTAGCGGGGGGGCCCGACAGTTCTTC. It translates to CASSIAGTSGGARQFF.

A single count supports this clone. In DNA, the CDR3 is TGCGCCAGCAGCCAAGATGGCAGGGTCACTGAAGCTTTCTTT. This codes for CASSQDGRVTEAFF. The rearrangement uses TRBV4-1 and TRBJ1-1; D is possibly TRBD1 (5 bases). There are 14 residues in the CDR3. Germline V CDR1 and CDR2: MGHRA, YSYEKL. The ends were cut back, 0 bases at V and 4 bases at J, with 9 bases in the middle.

This clone came up a few times. The chain has TRBV21-1 and TRBJ1-5. TRBV21-1 counts as a pseudogene. The CDR3 is 19 residues long. CDR3 in DNA: TGTGCCAGCAGCAAAGTGGACGCGGGTAGGAGGTATAGCAATCAGCCCCAGCATTTT. Residues: CASSKVDAGRRYSNQPQHF.

The genes are TRBV3-1 (or the pseudogene TRBV3-2) and TRBJ2-1; 10 bases are a match to TRBD2. The CDR3 is made up of 16 amino acids. V was pared by 1 base and J by 7 bases, with 7 bases of the junction left unmatched. Germline V gene lookup returns CDR1 LGHDT and CDR2 YNNKEL (reference sequence). This CDR3 reads CASSQVAAGGRNEQFF. The CDR3 nucleotides read TGTGCCAGCAGCCAAGTAGCAGCGGGGGGGCGGAATGAGCAGTTCTTC.

The count of this clone is one. The chain recombines TRBV7-2 with TRBJ2-1; 9 nucleotides agree with TRBD1. The germline gives CDR1 SGHTA, CDR2 FQGNSA. This CDR3 comprises 17 residues. The trim removed 1 base at V and 7 bases at J, leaving 11 bases unmatched. CDR3 protein: CASSLVPRDRETNEQFF. CDR3 nucleotides: TGTGCCAGCAGCTTAGTCCCTCGGGACAGGGAGACGAATGAGCAGTTCTTC.

The chain has TRBV4-1 and TRBJ2-2; no reliable D call. Per the germline V gene, CDR1 is MGHRA and CDR2 is YSYEKL. CDR3 length equals 15 residues. Trimming left V 5 bases short and J 3 bases short, with 13 bases between. As DNA, the CDR3 is TGCGCCAGCAGCTCGACGACATCCTACACCGGGGAGCTGTTTTTT. This encodes CASSSTTSYTGELFF.

The chain couples TRBV30 to TRBJ1-6, with D hard to call. The germline V gene has CDR1 GTSNPN and CDR2 SVGIG (reference sequence). The CDR3 has 14 amino acids. V shed 2 bases and J shed 6 bases, with 11 bases lying between them. CDR3 sequence reads: CAWSFGLSNSPLHF. CDR3 sequence (DNA): TGTGCCTGGAGTTTCGGACTTAGTAATTCACCCCTCCACTTT.

This rearrangement joins TRBV11-2 to TRBJ1-2; D perhaps matches TRBD1 (5 bases). This CDR3 spans 12 amino acids. V lost 5 bases, J lost 4 bases, and 8 bases lay in between. Germline assignment: CDR1 SGHAT and CDR2 FQNNGV. The CDR3 protein is CASSPGVYGYTF. The CDR3 region has the DNA TGTGCCAGCAGCCCGGGGGTCTATGGCTACACCTTC.